Listed below are T cell receptor beta chains from one sample, sequenced in a study of OX40 agonist ivuxolimab in advanced cancers. The method was immunoSEQ multiplex PCR; TCRdb's version includes in-frame clones alone and lacks a portion of them. In the table there are 65,000 to 80,000 clones, roughly nine tenths of which are singletons. The sample here was CD4+ or CD8+ T cells sorted from blood, taken in a trial of the OX40 agonist ivuxolimab. The receptors stem from an adult with an advanced solid tumor such as melanoma, head and neck, liver or kidney cancer. Each CDR3 is given with its conserved first and last residue. The D gene is left open where the match is weak. Not all rows give a size; the values are once, few, many and, for expanded clones, a class.

V: TRBV27; D: .; size: few; J: TRBJ2-5; DNA: TGTGCCAGCAGTTTTTCCACGGCCTTCCAAGAGACCCAGTACTTC; CDR3: CASSFSTAFQETQYF
V: TRBV4-3; D: TRBD2; size: .; J: TRBJ2-7; DNA: TGCGCCAGCAGCCAAGAACTAGCGGGGATCTACGAGCAGTACTTC; CDR3: CASSQELAGIYEQYF
V: TRBV11-2; D: .; size: few; J: TRBJ1-1; DNA: TGTGCCAGCATCCCGCTGGGGGCAATTGCCACTGAAGCTTTCTTT; CDR3: CASIPLGAIATEAFF
V: TRBV6-5; D: .; size: .; J: TRBJ1-2; DNA: TGTGCCAGCAGTTACTCTCAGGGGAACTATGGCTACACCTTC; CDR3: CASSYSQGNYGYTF
V: TRBV28; D: .; size: .; J: TRBJ2-7; DNA: TGTGCCAGCAGTCCGCCCCCCAGGAGCCCCTACGAGCAGTACTTC; CDR3: CASSPPPRSPYEQYF
V: TRBV9; D: .; size: .; J: TRBJ1-1; DNA: TGTGCCAGCAGCCCGGGACAGAACACTGAAGCTTTCTTT; CDR3: CASSPGQNTEAFF
V: TRBV11-1; D: TRBD2; size: .; J: TRBJ2-1; DNA: TGTGCCAGCAGCTTAACCAGCGGGAGATTCGATGAGCAGTTCTTC; CDR3: CASSLTSGRFDEQFF
V: TRBV11-2; D: .; size: .; J: TRBJ1-1; DNA: TGTGCCAGCAGCCGGGTCGGCACTGAAGCTTTCTTT; CDR3: CASSRVGTEAFF
V: TRBV12-5; D: .; size: .; J: TRBJ2-1; DNA: TGTGCTAGTGGTTATCTAGAGGGTACCAATGAGCAGTTCTTC; CDR3: CASGYLEGTNEQFF
V: TRBV4-3; D: TRBD2; size: .; J: TRBJ2-1; DNA: TGCGCCAGCAGCCAAGAATTAGCGGGAGGGTTGGATGAGCAGTTCTTC; CDR3: CASSQELAGGLDEQFF
V: TRBV4-3; D: TRBD2; size: .; J: TRBJ2-7; DNA: TGCGCCAGCAGCCAAGATCGCCTAGCGGCCTACGAGCAGTACTTC; CDR3: CASSQDRLAAYEQYF
V: TRBV19; D: .; size: .; J: TRBJ1-1; DNA: TGTGCCAGTAGTATGGGGGGATGGGACACTGAAGCTTTCTTT; CDR3: CASSMGGWDTEAFF
V: TRBV10-3; D: TRBD1; size: .; J: TRBJ1-2; DNA: TGTGCCATCAGTGAGTCTGGGACAGGAGCTTATGGCTACACCTTC; CDR3: CAISESGTGAYGYTF
V: TRBV19; D: .; size: .; J: TRBJ1-5; DNA: TGTGCCAGTAGTTTAGGGGGTGGTCAGCCCCAGCATTTT; CDR3: CASSLGGGQPQHF
V: TRBV13; D: .; size: .; J: TRBJ2-1; DNA: TGTGCCAGCAGCTTGACAGCCGAGCAGTTCTTC; CDR3: CASSLTAEQFF
V: TRBV5-4; D: .; size: .; J: TRBJ1-5; DNA: TGTGCCAGCAGCTTGGCGCTTGATCAGCCCCAGCATTTT; CDR3: CASSLALDQPQHF
V: TRBV10-3; D: .; size: .; J: TRBJ2-1; DNA: TGTGCCATCAGTGAAAAGGGGCTGGATGAGCAGTTCTTC; CDR3: CAISEKGLDEQFF
V: TRBV7-3; D: TRBD2; size: .; J: TRBJ2-1; DNA: TGTGCCAGCAGCTACCGGACTAGCGGATACAATGAGCAGTTCTTC; CDR3: CASSYRTSGYNEQFF
V: TRBV4-1; D: .; size: .; J: TRBJ1-4; DNA: TGCGCCAGCAGCCAAGGGCCAGGGCTCGATAATGAAAAACTGTTTTTT; CDR3: CASSQGPGLDNEKLFF
V: TRBV27; D: TRBD1; size: .; J: TRBJ1-1; DNA: TGTGCCAGCAGTTTTGTCGACAGGGGGAAGAACACTGAAGCTTTCTTT; CDR3: CASSFVDRGKNTEAFF
V: TRBV5-6; D: .; size: .; J: TRBJ1-5; DNA: TGTGCCAGCAGCTTGAGTCAGACAAATCAGCCCCAGCATTTT; CDR3: CASSLSQTNQPQHF
V: TRBV7-8; D: .; size: .; J: TRBJ1-3; DNA: TGTGCCAGCAGCTTAGGGGGGATCCCGCCAGGGCGCGGAAACACCATATATTTT; CDR3: CASSLGGIPPGRGNTIYF
V: TRBV5-6; D: .; size: .; J: TRBJ2-7; DNA: TGTGCCAGCAGCAGCGCGGGACGGTCCTACGAGCAGTACTTC; CDR3: CASSSAGRSYEQYF
V: TRBV19; D: .; size: .; J: TRBJ2-2; DNA: TGTACCAGTAACCCAGGGGCCGGGGAGCTGTTTTTT; CDR3: CTSNPGAGELFF
V: TRBV28; D: TRBD2; size: .; J: TRBJ2-7; DNA: TGTGCCAGCTTAGGGACTAGCGGTTCCTACGAGCAGTACTTC; CDR3: CASLGTSGSYEQYF
V: TRBV28; D: .; size: .; J: TRBJ2-5; DNA: TGTGCCAGCAGTGAAGCCCCCGGTGGGCAAGAGACCCAGTACTTC; CDR3: CASSEAPGGQETQYF
V: TRBV5-1; D: TRBD1; size: once; J: TRBJ1-2; DNA: TGCGCCAGCAGCTATTCCGGGACAGGGGATGGCTACACCTTC; CDR3: CASSYSGTGDGYTF
V: TRBV28; D: .; size: .; J: TRBJ1-4; DNA: TGTGCCAGCAGTCCACCTGGGGGTGAAAAACTGTTTTTT; CDR3: CASSPPGGEKLFF
V: TRBV15; D: .; size: .; J: TRBJ2-7; DNA: TGTGCCACCAGCAGAACCCCATTAAACGAGCAGTACTTC; CDR3: CATSRTPLNEQYF
V: TRBV7-8; D: TRBD2; size: .; J: TRBJ2-1; DNA: TGTGCCAGCAGCTTTCAGCGGAGCGGGGGCAATGAGCAGTTCTTC; CDR3: CASSFQRSGGNEQFF
V: TRBV9; D: .; size: .; J: TRBJ2-3; DNA: TGTGCCAGCAGCGAAATAGTAGATACGCAGTATTTT; CDR3: CASSEIVDTQYF
V: TRBV28; D: .; size: .; J: TRBJ2-5; DNA: TGTGCCAGCAGTTTAGAGGTTCGAGAGACCCAGTACTTC; CDR3: CASSLEVRETQYF
V: TRBV2; D: .; size: .; J: TRBJ2-5; DNA: TGTGCCAGCAGTGAGCCCGTGACAGAGACCCAGTACTTC; CDR3: CASSEPVTETQYF
V: TRBV27; D: TRBD1; size: .; J: TRBJ2-3; DNA: TGTGCCAGCAGTCCGACAGGGGTCACAAATACGCAGTATTTT; CDR3: CASSPTGVTNTQYF
V: TRBV7-3; D: TRBD2; size: .; J: TRBJ2-2; DNA: TGTGCCAGCAGCTTAAGACTAGCGGGAAACGGGGAGCTGTTTTTT; CDR3: CASSLRLAGNGELFF
V: TRBV28; D: .; size: .; J: TRBJ2-6; DNA: TGTGCCAGCAGTTTTGGCAGGGTAACCTCTGGGGCCAACGTCCTGACTTTC; CDR3: CASSFGRVTSGANVLTF
V: TRBV7-2; D: .; size: .; J: TRBJ2-1; DNA: TGTGCCAGCAGCTTAGGATCAGGGGTCTATGAGCAGTTCTTC; CDR3: CASSLGSGVYEQFF
V: TRBV4-3; D: TRBD2; size: once; J: TRBJ2-2; DNA: TGCGCCAGCAGCTCACTATTAGCGGGAGAGTGGGGCACCGGGGAGCTGTTTTTT; CDR3: CASSSLLAGEWGTGELFF
V: TRBV27; D: .; size: .; J: TRBJ1-5; DNA: TGTGCCAGCAGTTGGGGGGGCTCCAATCAGCCCCAGCATTTT; CDR3: CASSWGGSNQPQHF
V: TRBV7-8; D: TRBD1; size: .; J: TRBJ1-1; DNA: TGTGCCAGCAGATATCGGGCAGGGGGCGTCGTCACTGAAGCTTTCTTT; CDR3: CASRYRAGGVVTEAFF
V: TRBV27; D: .; size: once; J: TRBJ2-1; DNA: TGTGTCAGCACGACCTCCACCCTCAATGAGCAGTTCTTC; CDR3: CVSTTSTLNEQFF